This TCR beta chain emerged from a study of shared clonotypes between healthy human individuals (dated by TCRdb to the early 2020s). About the investigation overall: Three men and two women, aged 18 to 49 years, made up the cohort. For each donor, three plates each were used for CD4 naive and CD4 memory, two plates were used for CD8 naive, and one plate was used for CD8 memory. Blood TCR repertoires of a handful of healthy adults were deeply sequenced to estimate repertoire size and the extent of clonotype sharing between individuals. To increase sequencing depth and limit assay-specific biases, different laboratories used diverse techniques to prepare libraries and sequence TCR repertoires. Between about 0.8 and 9 billion PBMCs per donor were obtained by leukapheresis.

TCR CDR3 regions were amplified from genomic DNA by multiplex PCR using the deep immunoSEQ assay. Extracted genomic DNA from each cell subset was spread evenly across all wells of several immunoSEQ 96-well plates, with each plate serving as a replicate. Each replicate PCR for sorted subsets received roughly 0.2 ug genomic DNA, equal to about 29,000 T cell genomes. Purified libraries were measured with a Qubit 3.0 fluorometer, size-checked on a Bioanalyzer 2100, and measured again with the KAPA Library Quantification kit. A separate single-read 150-cycle Illumina NextSeq 550 flow cell was used to sequence each immunoSEQ 96-well plate. The published analysis was carried out like this. Because the immunoSEQ output held only junctional sequences and lacked quality scores, the filtering could not match the filtering applied to full-length reads. Sequences were annotated with PyIR, a Python wrapper for IgBLAST v1.9, and V/J genes and CDR3 were assigned using IMGT germline references. Reads were removed for weak V/J assignments (E-value above 1e-6), missing CDR3, stop codons, out-of-frame junctions, or ambiguous translated residues. V3J clonotypes were defined as sequences sharing the same inferred V gene, J gene, and CDR3 amino acid sequence. To compute the percentage overlap between repertoires, the number of shared unique clonotypes was divided by the size of the smaller repertoire. Richness of each repertoire was evaluated using RTK rarefaction, the Chao1 estimator, and Recon v2.1 estimates of unobserved clonotypes. For all TCRbeta clonotypes obtained by the gDNA method from a handful of donors, generation probabilities were computed with OLGA. The clones in this table, taken by TCRdb from immuneACCESS, are in-frame only. Not every clone is retained; where verified, under half of the shortfall comes from an unresolved V gene, and the cause of the rest is unknown. That table gives V, J and clone size, and the DNA gave D and trimming. This sample lists around 550,000 clones; roughly 95% were detected once. The ten biggest clones cover over 0.1% of the sample.

CD8 naive samples were CD45RO-negative cells positively selected for CCR7, giving a CD45RA+CCR7+ population that excluded TemRA cells. The donors were healthy, HIV-negative adults with no recently reported acute infections or vaccinations. Every donor was a Caucasian adult living in Nashville, Tennessee, USA. After blood collection by leukapheresis, PBMCs were isolated using Ficoll-Histopaque density gradient centrifugation and then cryopreserved in the vapor phase of liquid nitrogen. Purity and quantity of every magnetically sorted T cell population were checked by analytical flow cytometry. Each sorted fraction had its genomic DNA isolated and then quantified by UV absorbance on a Nanodrop 2000c. What the study reported, not specific to this receptor: Compared with non-shared clonotypes, clonotypes shared by all four sorted-subset donors had higher generation probabilities. Sampling was restricted to blood, and TCR repertoires in tissue are likely to differ from TCR repertoires in blood. Pairwise subsampling indicated that sequencing depth was expected to affect the degree of clonotype sharing among donors. The small number of donors limited the genetic and exposure-history diversity represented. Approximately 5% of naive CD4, roughly 3.6% of naive CD8, roughly 2.5% of memory CD4, and about 0.4% of memory CD8 clonotypes were shared across several donors. Naive subsets generally had larger estimated clonotype richness than memory subsets. Even with the large sequencing depth, rarefaction of the sorted-subset datasets indicated that sequencing was incomplete.

A note on this clone: Which antigen it targets is not known. Base qualities were left out, and no much larger clone turns up one base away.

Source material: naive CD8+ T cells sorted from blood. Interpreted using the paper, the cell subset or site label stands for: CD45RA+CCR7+. The clonotype was recovered from a woman in her 30s in good health.

CDR3 loop: CASSPWLRNTGELFF. The DNA sequence follows: TGTGCCAGCAGTCCCTGGCTGAGGAACACCGGGGAGCTGTTTTTT. The chain is made from TRBV27 and TRBJ2-2, with no reliable assignment of the D segment. Cut back by 5 bases and 1 base, the V and J ends lie 11 bases apart. Per the germline V gene (reference sequence), MNHEY is the CDR1 and SMNVEV is the CDR2. The CDR3 starts with the cysteine, ends with the phenylalanine, and has 15 residues. Only the CDR3 DNA is retained, 45 bases long and in frame from the first base.